This T cell receptor (beta chain) was sequenced in a study of Graves' ophthalmopathy and Graves' hyperthyroidism. The V segment lost 7 bases and the J segment 5 bases; nucleotides outside the gene matches: 11. Germline V gene lookup returns CDR1 SEHNR and CDR2 FQNEAQ (reference sequence). The CDR3 is made up of 15 amino acids. Amplification of TCR beta CDR3 regions used RNA transcripts. Second-round multiplex PCR followed a first-round RT-PCR using HTBI primers. TCRdb independently ran MiXCR on the multiplex PCR reads; one entry per CDR3 protein. The repertoire holds 650,000 to 900,000 distinct CDR3 sequences, with around 40% as singletons.

Sequencing used peripheral blood. The receptor was derived from an adult man with Graves' ophthalmopathy. The rearrangement uses TRBV7-9 and TRBJ2-5, with 9 bases lining up with TRBD2. The CDR3 here is CASTGIAGVGETQYF. CDR3 bases: TGTGCCAGCACCGGTATAGCGGGAGTTGGGGAGACCCAGTACTTC.